The 9 T cell receptor beta chains presented below share a single source sample, sequenced in a study of T cells in Graves' hyperthyroidism and ophthalmopathy. Amplification yielded TCR beta CDR3 regions, with RNA transcripts as the source. HTBI primers were the set used in a first-round RT-PCR of the TCR CDR3. TCRdb passed the multiplex PCR reads through MiXCR, listing each CDR3 protein once. This table has about 380,000 distinct CDR3 sequences, approximately 13% appearing once. The sequenced sample was blood. Receptors were obtained from a man between 25 and 39 years old with Graves' hyperthyroidism that later progressed to Graves' ophthalmopathy.

The J gene is TRBJ1-5, the V gene TRBV4-1; D is possibly TRBD1 (6 bases). Between the trimmed V and J ends, which lost 0 bases and 1 base, there was a span of 10 bases. Germline V gene sequence: CDR1 MGHRA, CDR2 YSYEKL. The CDR3 is made up of 16 amino acids. CDR3 sequence reads: CASSQEPGASNQPQHF. In DNA form, the CDR3 reads TGCGCCAGCAGCCAAGAACCGGGGGCAAGCAATCAGCCCCAGCATTTT.

This clonotype was seen repeatedly, ten times or more. V is TRBV30 and J is TRBJ1-2; a weak D match, TRBD1 (5 bases). Germline V gene lookup returns CDR1 GTSNPN and CDR2 SVGIG (reference sequence). The CDR3 is made up of 11 amino acids. V lost 1 base and J lost 8, with 8 bases in between. The CDR3: CAWSARGGYTF. CDR3 nucleotide sequence: TGTGCCTGGAGTGCGAGGGGCGGCTACACCTTC.

The table lists this clonotype with a few counts. This chain connects TRBV5-5 to TRBJ2-7, with 10 bases identical to TRBD2. Germline lookup yields CDR1 SGHKS and CDR2 YYEKEE (reference sequence). V shed 4 bases and J 3 bases; nucleotides not matched to a gene: 4. This CDR3 is 14 amino acids long. CDR3 sequence (DNA): TGTGCCAGCAGCCTTACTAGCGGGGACTACGAGCAGTACTTC. Amino acid sequence: CASSLTSGDYEQYF.

This clonotype was found a few times. The V gene is TRBV7-9, the J gene TRBJ2-6, with TRBD2 matching 14 bases. Trimming took 3 bases from V and 0 from J; bases not matched to a gene: 4. The germline V gene encodes CDR1 SEHNR and CDR2 FQNEAQ (reference sequence). The CDR3 covers 19 residues. CDR3 region: CASSLGTSGGASGANVLTF. In nucleotides, the CDR3 is TGTGCCAGCAGCTTGGGGACTAGCGGGGGCGCCTCTGGGGCCAACGTCCTGACTTTC. The whole variable domain, remainder taken from reference TRBV7-9 and TRBJ2-6, is DTGVSQNPRHKITKRGQNVTFRCDPISEHNRLYWYRQTLGQGPEFLTYFQNEAQLEKSRLLSDRFSAERPKGSFSTLEIQRTEQGDSAMYLCASSLGTSGGASGANVLTFGAGSRLTVL.

This clonotype has at least ten counts. CDR3 bases: TGCAGTGCTAGAGATCCCTGGGACAGAGAGAACTCCTACGAGCAGTACTTC. Protein: CSARDPWDRENSYEQYF. The gene calls are TRBV20-1 and TRBJ2-7; TRBD1 agrees at 7 bases. CDR1 DFQATT and CDR2 SNEGSKA come from the germline V gene (reference sequence). The CDR3 is 17 residues long. V shed 0 bases, J shed 0 bases, and the junction held 11 bases outside the gene matches.

This clonotype was found many times. This rearrangement joins TRBV7-3 to TRBJ2-5; a weak D match, TRBD2 (5 bases). Trimming took off 1 base at V and 5 bases at J, with 14 bases between the two ends. Germline CDR1 and CDR2: SGHTA and FQGTGA. The CDR3 extends over 15 amino acids. In DNA form, the CDR3 reads TGTGCCAGCAGCTTAATGGGCCGGGGAGCGGAGACCCAGTACTTC. It codes for CASSLMGRGAETQYF.

Ten or more counts support this clonotype. The rearrangement joins TRBV13 to TRBJ1-2, with 9 bases fitting TRBD1. Germline trimming cut 5 bases from V and 4 bases from J; bases unmatched to any gene: 11. Germline V gives CDR1 PRHDT, CDR2 FYEKMQ (reference sequence). This CDR3 spans 16 amino acids. The CDR3 DNA reads TGTGCCAGCAGCCGAGGGCGGGGGACAGGGTTCTATGGCTACACCTTC. Translated: CASSRGRGTGFYGYTF.

This clonotype was counted between two and nine times. The J gene is TRBJ2-3, the V gene TRBV9; 11 nucleotides align to TRBD2. This CDR3 contains 17 residues. Losses at the gene ends were 0 bases for V and 6 bases for J; bases not matched to a gene: 9. Germline V gene sequence: CDR1 SGDLS, CDR2 YYNGEE. The CDR3 DNA follows: TGTGCCAGCAGCGTAGGTGAACTAGCGGGGGAGGGGGATACGCAGTATTTT. This translates into CASSVGELAGEGDTQYF.

This clonotype was picked up many times. V and J are TRBV12-3 or TRBV12-4 and TRBJ2-2, with TRBD2 matching over 11 bases. The CDR3 is made up of 16 amino acids. V lost 3 bases to trimming and J lost 0 bases; unmatched junction nucleotides: 0. The CDR3 region is CASSFSGGANTGELFF. The CDR3 DNA reads TGTGCCAGCAGTTTTAGCGGGGGGGCGAACACCGGGGAGCTGTTTTTT.